Detailed here is one T cell receptor (beta chain). This sample was included in a study of blood T cell repertoires in COVID-19. Using immunoSEQ multiplex PCR, the repertoire was profiled, and TCRdb retains in-frame clones only, with some absent. The sample lists approximately 200,000 clones; more than 80% were seen once. The clonotype was recovered from a woman older than 75 with COVID-19, enrolled during active disease. The sample was peripheral blood.

The CDR3 region has the DNA TGTGCCAGCAGTTTCCTCAATCAGCCCCAGCATTTT. It is translated as CASSFLNQPQHF. The chain recombines TRBV27 with TRBJ1-5; D is undetermined. CDR1 and CDR2 (germline): MNHEY, SMNVEV (reference sequence). The CDR3 length is 12 residues. V was cut by 3 bases and J by 3 bases, with 3 bases left in between.